This T cell receptor beta chain is drawn from a study of blood T cell repertoires in COVID-19. The germline CDR1 and CDR2 sequences are SGHTA and FQGNSA. V was clipped by 1 base and J by 0 bases; unmatched bases: 9. This CDR3 contains 18 residues. Assay used: immunoSEQ multiplex PCR; TCRdb lists only in-frame clones, some missing. The table includes 120,000 or so clones, approximately 85% detected once. The Seattle patients, enrolled during active infection, were followed longitudinally. The origin of this receptor is a man aged 25-45 years with COVID-19, enrolled during active disease. This chain links TRBV7-2 with TRBJ1-3, with 7 bases that match TRBD1. Sequencing used peripheral blood. The CDR3: CASSLGKRDSLSGNTIYF. For the CDR3, the DNA is TGTGCCAGCAGCTTAGGAAAACGGGACAGCCTCTCTGGAAACACCATATATTTT.